A selection of T cell receptor beta chains follows, all from one sample in a study of blood T cell repertoires in COVID-19. Generated by immunoSEQ multiplex PCR, the TCRdb table keeps only in-frame clones and is missing some. The table lists about 160,000 clones, around four fifths of them singletons. The sample comprised peripheral blood. Source of these receptors: a woman of 80 years or more with acute or convalescent COVID-19. Each CDR3 is given with its conserved first and last residue. The order of the fields is clone size, D gene, J gene, V gene, CDR3 DNA, CDR3 protein. The D gene is left open where the match is weak. Not every row has a clone size; where given, it reads once, few, many or a size class.

clone size: once; D gene: .; J gene: TRBJ2-2; V gene: TRBV18; CDR3 DNA: TGTGCCAGCTCACCTTTCTCCGGGACTCAAACCGGGGAGCTGTTTTTT; CDR3 protein: CASSPFSGTQTGELFF
clone size: .; D gene: .; J gene: TRBJ1-2; V gene: TRBV2; CDR3 DNA: TGTGCCAGCCCCCGCCGGGGAGGCCCCTATGGCTACACCTTC; CDR3 protein: CASPRRGGPYGYTF
clone size: .; D gene: TRBD2; J gene: TRBJ2-5; V gene: TRBV15; CDR3 DNA: TGTGCCACCAGCAGAGATTGGGGAGGGACCAGAGGAGAGACCCAGTACTTC; CDR3 protein: CATSRDWGGTRGETQYF
clone size: .; D gene: TRBD2; J gene: TRBJ2-1; V gene: TRBV14; CDR3 DNA: TGTGCCAGCAGCCAACTAACTAGCGGGAGTTTCTACAATGAGCAGTTCTTC; CDR3 protein: CASSQLTSGSFYNEQFF
clone size: .; D gene: .; J gene: TRBJ2-7; V gene: TRBV5-6; CDR3 DNA: TGTGCCAGCACCGACTGGTACGAGCAGTACTTC; CDR3 protein: CASTDWYEQYF
clone size: .; D gene: TRBD1; J gene: TRBJ1-6; V gene: TRBV11-3; CDR3 DNA: TGTGCCAGCAGCTTCTTGTCAGGGGGTAATTCACCCCTCCACTTT; CDR3 protein: CASSFLSGGNSPLHF
clone size: .; D gene: TRBD2; J gene: TRBJ2-5; V gene: TRBV3-1/TRBV3-2; CDR3 DNA: TGTGCCAGCAGCCTTTTGACTAGCTCCCAAGAGACCCAGTACTTC; CDR3 protein: CASSLLTSSQETQYF
clone size: .; D gene: .; J gene: TRBJ2-7; V gene: TRBV24-1; CDR3 DNA: TGTGCCACCAGTGACGCCATCAGGAGGGGAGCCTACGAGCAGTACTTC; CDR3 protein: CATSDAIRRGAYEQYF
clone size: .; D gene: TRBD1; J gene: TRBJ2-7; V gene: TRBV11-3; CDR3 DNA: TGTGCCAGCAGCTTGACAGGGTTGGGCGAGCAGTACTTC; CDR3 protein: CASSLTGLGEQYF
clone size: .; D gene: .; J gene: TRBJ1-2; V gene: TRBV28; CDR3 DNA: TGTGCCAGCAGTTTAGAGCAGGGGAGAAATGGCTACACCTTC; CDR3 protein: CASSLEQGRNGYTF
clone size: once; D gene: .; J gene: TRBJ2-5; V gene: TRBV18; CDR3 DNA: TGTGCCAGCTCACCACCGAGAACAGACCAAGAGACCCAGTACTTC; CDR3 protein: CASSPPRTDQETQYF
clone size: .; D gene: .; J gene: TRBJ1-5; V gene: TRBV3-1/TRBV3-2; CDR3 DNA: TGTGCCAGCAGCCAAGCCGCAGGGATCAATCAGCCCCAGCATTTT; CDR3 protein: CASSQAAGINQPQHF
clone size: few; D gene: TRBD1; J gene: TRBJ1-2; V gene: TRBV5-6; CDR3 DNA: TGTGCCAGCAGCCCCCACCGGACAGGGTTTGGCTACACCTTC; CDR3 protein: CASSPHRTGFGYTF
clone size: .; D gene: .; J gene: TRBJ1-3; V gene: TRBV30; CDR3 DNA: .; CDR3 protein: CAWSVGAGATYF